What follows is one TCR beta chain and its context. The target antigen is unknown. This sample is part of a study of monozygotic twins with inflammatory bowel disease. Overall study results and limits: IBD patients share fewer clonotypes with other people than healthy twins do, especially with disease activity. Patient repertoires may carry noise from differing immunosuppressive treatments. A reduction in TCRbeta diversity (inverse Simpson) was seen in IBD patients relative to healthy co-twins.

Added by template switching were UMIs that each held a 6-nucleotide sample barcode. TCRdb re-called the 5' RACE reads and catalogs CDR3 proteins one per entry, DNA excluded. The table for this sample gives some 170,000 distinct CDR3 sequences. The CDR3 spans 17 residues. Per the germline V gene, CDR1 is SNHLY and CDR2 is FYNNEI. Sample: blood. This rearrangement joins TRBV2 to TRBJ1-6; the D gene TCRdb calls, TRBD1, cannot be checked with no DNA. The receptor was derived from a human donor with ulcerative colitis or Crohn's disease, or a healthy co-twin of an affected twin (not recorded which). The CDR3 loop is CASRPGTGRPHNSPLHF.